This T cell receptor beta chain was sequenced in a study of control samples from healthy donors and cancer patients. The CDR3 totals 13 residues. V was clipped by 4 bases and J by 10 bases; unmatched bases: 9. Germline V gene data show CDR1 as SGHNT and CDR2 as YYREEE (reference sequence). Produced via immunoSEQ multiplex PCR; TCRdb's table is partial and in-frame only. The sample carries 75,000 to 90,000 clones, roughly 86% recorded once. This clone appeared once. Sequencing was carried out using blood. This sequence originates from a man aged 25-40 years in good health. The V and J genes are TRBV5-4 and TRBJ1-2; 8 nucleotides line up with TRBD1. The DNA for the CDR3 is TGTGCCAGCAGCAGGGCGGAACAGGGGGACTACACCTTC. Its protein is CASSRAEQGDYTF. The variable domain in full, completed from reference TRBV5-4 and TRBJ1-2, reads ETGVTQSPTHLIKTRGQQVTLRCSSQSGHNTVSWYQQALGQGPQFIFQYYREEENGRGNFPPRFSGLQFPNYSSELNVNALELDDSALYLCASSRAEQGDYTFGSGTRLTVV.